The rows below give T cell receptor beta chains drawn from one sample of a study of blood T cell repertoires in COVID-19. Assay: immunoSEQ multiplex PCR; the TCRdb copy retains only in-frame clones and omits some. Among around 300,000 clones listed, 86% were seen once. Specimen: peripheral blood. Receptors were obtained from a woman aged 70-85 years with COVID-19, enrolled during active disease. Each CDR3 is given with its conserved first and last residue. A D gene is named only where the DNA matches it firmly. Some rows have no size entry. The others give once, few or many, or a class for an expanded clone.

V	D	J	size	CDR3	DNA
TRBV9	NA	TRBJ2-3	NA	CASSLAPGSTDTQYF	TGTGCCAGCAGCCTTGCTCCCGGGAGCACAGATACGCAGTATTTT
TRBV7-2	TRBD2	TRBJ2-1	NA	CASSPRGSGVDEQFF	TGTGCCAGCAGCCCCCGAGGGAGCGGGGTCGATGAGCAGTTCTTC
TRBV20-1	NA	TRBJ2-2	few	CSARSSGELFF	TGCAGTGCTAGGAGCTCCGGGGAGCTGTTTTTT
TRBV5-6	TRBD1	TRBJ2-3	NA	CASSRDRGISDTQYF	TGTGCCAGCAGCCGGGACAGGGGCATTTCTGATACGCAGTATTTT
TRBV5-8	NA	TRBJ1-2	NA	CASVPLRGDYYGYTF	TGTGCCAGCGTACCCCTTCGGGGGGACTACTATGGCTACACCTTC
TRBV6-5	NA	TRBJ1-1	NA	CASSQQGNTEAFF	TGTGCCAGCAGTCAACAGGGGAACACTGAAGCTTTCTTT
TRBV18	NA	TRBJ2-3	NA	CASSASAGSDTQYF	TGTGCCAGCTCAGCGAGCGCCGGTTCGGATACGCAGTATTTT
TRBV14	TRBD1	TRBJ2-7	NA	CASSQYPTGKNYEQYF	TGTGCCAGCAGCCAGTACCCGACAGGGAAGAACTACGAGCAGTACTTC
TRBV11-2	NA	TRBJ2-7	NA	CASSLVRGLSFYEQYF	TGTGCCAGCAGCTTAGTGCGGGGGCTTTCGTTCTACGAGCAGTACTTC
TRBV10-1	TRBD2	TRBJ2-5	NA	CASSRGGRGVQETQYF	TGCGCCAGCAGTCGTGGCGGGAGGGGTGTGCAAGAGACCCAGTACTTC
TRBV6-6	NA	TRBJ1-4	NA	CASTLQGSANEKLFF	TGTGCCAGCACTCTACAGGGATCTGCTAATGAAAAACTGTTTTTT
TRBV19	NA	TRBJ1-6	NA	CASSSGGNSPLHF	TGTGCCAGTAGTTCTGGGGGGAATTCACCCCTCCACTTT